The clone carrying this T cell receptor (beta chain) appeared a few times. The antigen is not known. Healthy Caucasians made up all donors. This sample is part of a study of identical twins. Study-wide findings and caveats: The abundant beta clonotypes from cord blood had fewer insertions, and memory repertoires had none of this. Interpretation of the results relied on cross-sectional statistical analysis and not on following the same donors.

From germline, CDR1 is SGHVS and CDR2 FQNEAQ. CDR3 length: 14 amino acids. V dropped 4 bases and J dropped 6; count of bases not matched to a gene: 5. TCRdb passed the 5' RACE reads through MiXCR, listing each CDR3 protein once. The repertoire holds under 900,000 distinct CDR3 sequences, with around 12% as singletons. A further study also used this sample, focusing on yellow fever vaccine responses in identical twins.

The sequenced sample was PBMCs. This TCR came from a woman in her late teens or twenties in good health. This sequence joins TRBV7-8 and TRBJ1-2; TRBD1 matches 10 bases. CDR3 bases: TGTGCCAGCAGCTCGGACAGGGGGGCGGATGGCTACACCTTC. As protein: CASSSDRGADGYTF.